This TCR beta chain came from a study of OX40 agonist ivuxolimab in advanced cancers. Study information: The dose-escalation group included hepatocellular carcinoma, melanoma, renal cell carcinoma and head and neck cancer.

Using immunoSEQ multiplex PCR, the repertoire was profiled, and TCRdb retains in-frame clones only, with some absent. The repertoire holds some 26,000 clones, with about 85% as singletons. This sample comprised CD4+ or CD8+ T cells sorted from blood, obtained in a trial of the OX40 agonist ivuxolimab. This clonotype was obtained from an adult with an advanced solid tumor such as melanoma, head and neck, liver or kidney cancer.

The CDR3 DNA is TGTGCCAGCAGCTTGGGGCCGGGACAGGGTTTTTACAATGAGCAGTTCTTC. This translates into CASSLGPGQGFYNEQFF. This chain connects TRBV5-6 to TRBJ2-1; the match to TRBD1 covers 9 bases. Germline V gene lookup returns CDR1 SGHDT and CDR2 YYEEEE. This CDR3 is 17 amino acids long. The V segment lost 0 bases and the J segment 4 bases; nucleotides outside the gene matches: 8.